The subject of this entry is one T cell receptor (beta chain). Other DNA sequences of this sample code for an identical CDR3. This specimen comes from a study of shared T cell receptors in the human thymus. V lost 4 bases, J lost 2 bases, and 14 bases stayed unmatched. The CDR3 sequence is 18 residues long. Germline-derived CDR1 and CDR2 are GTSNPN and SVGIG (reference sequence). Some clones are missing from TCRdb's copy, which holds only in-frame ones; the method was immunoSEQ multiplex PCR. Counted here are hundreds of thousands of clones, over 75% occurring once; the ten biggest clones make up over 0.008%. The sample was also reused in another study, on human thymus T cells. From that report: Samples came from healthy Finnish infants during open corrective cardiac surgery. Resections that were taken during corrective heart surgery supplied the thymus tissue. Within thymic and blood repertoires, V and J gene usage appeared to be biased.

Source material: thymocytes. The sequence was obtained from a boy younger than two with a congenital heart defect. This chain uses TRBV30 with TRBJ2-7; 13 bases agree with TRBD2. The CDR3 DNA follows: TGTGCCTGGAAGCGGAGGACTAGCGGGAGTACGGACCCCTACGAGCAGTACTTC. The encoded protein is CAWKRRTSGSTDPYEQYF.